These 23 T cell receptor beta chains were all obtained from the same sample, sequenced in a study of shared clonotypes between healthy human individuals. Terminally differentiated effector memory CD45RA+ cells were excluded by CCR7 positive selection of CD45RO-negative cells. Data came from immunoSEQ multiplex PCR; TCRdb stores just in-frame clones and leaves some out. The profile shows 600,000 or so clones, approximately 95% of them singletons. Sequenced material: naive CD8+ T cells sorted from blood. These receptors came from a woman aged 25 to 39 in good health.

The rearrangement joins TRBV27 to TRBJ2-7; D gene unclear. V lost 10 bases, J lost 3 bases, and 10 bases lay in between. Germline loops: CDR1 MNHEY, CDR2 SMNVEV (reference sequence). This CDR3 comprises 11 residues. The CDR3 nucleotides read TGTGCCACCTTCGACGGCTACGAGCAGTACTTC. Translating it yields CATFDGYEQYF.

The chain uses TRBV28 and TRBJ2-7; TRBD2 matches at 12 bases. Germline V gene lookup returns CDR1 MDHEN and CDR2 SYDVKM. The CDR3 loop spans 16 amino acids. Trimming cost V 1 base and J 9 bases; bases outside gene matches: 10. CDR3 in DNA: TGTGCCAGCAGTTTATTGGCTAGCGGGAGGGCCGGGGGGCAGTACTTC. Translated, it gives CASSLLASGRAGGQYF.

The chain joins TRBV7-9 to TRBJ2-1, with 8 bases matching TRBD2. The CDR3 loop spans 13 amino acids. Germline V gene data show CDR1 as SEHNR and CDR2 as FQNEAQ (reference sequence). V trimming: 10 bases; J trimming: 4 bases; junction bases outside the gene matches: 6. The CDR3 nucleotides read TGTGCCATCCGAGCGGGAGCATACAATGAGCAGTTCTTC. Translation: CAIRAGAYNEQFF.

This chain connects TRBV28 to TRBJ2-7; 13 bases are a match to TRBD2. This CDR3 comprises 13 residues. Germline trimming cut 8 bases from V and 6 bases from J; bases unmatched to any gene: 4. Looked up from germline, CDR1 is MDHEN and CDR2 is SYDVKM. CDR3 sequence reads: CASGGLAGVEQYF. The CDR3 DNA is TGTGCCAGCGGCGGACTAGCGGGAGTCGAGCAGTACTTC.

The chain combines TRBV4-1 with TRBJ2-2; D unclear. The CDR3 is made up of 13 amino acids. The germline gives CDR1 MGHRA, CDR2 YSYEKL. V was shortened by 3 bases and J by 3 bases, with 5 bases between the two germline ends. This CDR3 reads CASSQSYTGELFF. The CDR3 DNA reads as TGCGCCAGCAGCCAGTCATACACCGGGGAGCTGTTTTTT.

J is TRBJ1-2 and V is TRBV28; D unresolved. V was shortened by 3 bases and J by 0 bases, with 8 bases between the two germline ends. Germline CDR1 is MDHEN and CDR2 is SYDVKM. The CDR3 covers 14 residues. The CDR3 spells CASSLDRTNYGYTF. The DNA of the CDR3 is TGTGCCAGCAGTTTGGACCGCACTAACTATGGCTACACCTTC.

The chain's CDR3 is CASSQESWEQETQYF. CDR3 nucleotide sequence: TGCGCCAGCAGCCAAGAAAGTTGGGAGCAAGAGACCCAGTACTTC. The genes are TRBV4-1 and TRBJ2-5; tentatively, D is TRBD2 (5 bases). V lost 0 bases to trimming and J lost 2 bases, with 10 bases between them. This CDR3 comprises 15 residues. Germline CDR1 reads MGHRA; CDR2 reads YSYEKL.

This chain links TRBV4-1 with TRBJ2-7; 9 bases map to TRBD1. CDR1 and CDR2 (germline): MGHRA, YSYEKL. CDR3 size: 15 residues. Trimming cost V 4 bases and J 6 bases; bases outside gene matches: 10. This CDR3 is CASSPNRGPSLEQYF. In DNA form, the CDR3 reads TGCGCCAGCAGCCCCAACAGGGGGCCGTCGCTCGAGCAGTACTTC.

A note on this clone: Other nucleotide sequences in the sample specify the same CDR3. The J gene is TRBJ2-7, the V gene TRBV9, with 8 bases aligning to TRBD2. Germline V gene data show CDR1 as SGDLS and CDR2 as YYNGEE. V shed 0 bases and J 2 bases; nucleotides not matched to a gene: 4. The CDR3 has 15 amino acids. This CDR3 reads CASSVGSGDPYEQYF. In nucleotides, the CDR3 is TGTGCCAGCAGCGTAGGTAGCGGGGACCCCTACGAGCAGTACTTC.

The rearrangement uses TRBV7-9 and TRBJ1-5; no firm D call. Trimming removed 5 bases from V and 7 bases from J, with 9 bases in between. This CDR3 is built from 12 residues. Germline assignment: CDR1 SEHNR and CDR2 FQNEAQ (reference sequence). CDR3 sequence reads: CASSPGMQPQHF. The CDR3 region has the DNA TGTGCCAGCAGCCCTGGGATGCAGCCCCAGCATTTT.

V and J are TRBV6-5 and TRBJ2-7, with 10 bases lining up with TRBD1. Germline lookup yields CDR1 MNHEY and CDR2 SVGAGI. The CDR3 extends over 14 amino acids. V was pared by 7 bases and J by 3 bases, with 6 bases of the junction left unmatched. CDR3 bases: TGTGCCAGCAATGGACAGGGGGTCCACTACGAGCAGTACTTC. Its translation is CASNGQGVHYEQYF.

The chain recombines TRBV28 with TRBJ2-1, with 8 positions matching TRBD2. Germline V gene sequence: CDR1 MDHEN, CDR2 SYDVKM. The CDR3 has 16 amino acids. The V gene end was trimmed by 2 bases and the J gene end by 8 bases; junction bases not matched to a gene: 11. CDR3 nucleotide sequence: TGTGCCAGCAGTTTAAGTTACGGGAGGGGTAGCGATGAGCAGTTCTTC. Translation gives CASSLSYGRGSDEQFF.

This clone was counted once. The V gene is TRBV5-6, the J gene TRBJ1-4; no definite D call. Germline loops: CDR1 SGHDT, CDR2 YYEEEE. Trimming removed 3 bases at V and 8 bases at J, with 20 bases between. The CDR3 loop spans 16 amino acids. CDR3 region: CASSSRWASAREKLFF. DNA of the CDR3: TGTGCCAGCAGCTCCAGGTGGGCATCGGCGAGGGAAAAACTGTTTTTT.

This clone showed up just once. This sample also contains other DNA sequences that code for the same CDR3. V and J are TRBV5-6 and TRBJ2-7; unclear D gene. In germline, CDR1 is SGHDT, CDR2 YYEEEE. V was clipped by 2 bases and J by 1 base, with 7 bases between them. The CDR3 totals 13 residues. DNA of the CDR3: TGTGCCAGCAGCTTTCTCGAGTCCTACGAGCAGTACTTC. It codes for CASSFLESYEQYF.

The chain combines TRBV27 with TRBJ2-1; 9 bases are shared with TRBD2. V shed 0 bases and J 4 bases; nucleotides not matched to a gene: 4. Germline V gives CDR1 MNHEY, CDR2 SMNVEV (reference sequence). CDR3 length: 16 residues. In DNA form, the CDR3 reads TGTGCCAGCAGTTTATCGCTCGCGGGAGGGTACAATGAGCAGTTCTTC. This codes for CASSLSLAGGYNEQFF.

The V call is TRBV5-6, the J call TRBJ2-2; TRBD2 might be the D (6 bases). Trimming pared 0 bases from V and 6 bases from J, leaving 12 bases between. The germline V gene encodes CDR1 SGHDT and CDR2 YYEEEE. The CDR3 totals 15 residues. The CDR3 DNA is TGTGCCAGCAGCTTGGCTGGGGGGAGTGCCGGGGAGCTGTTTTTT. It translates to CASSLAGGSAGELFF.

This clone is a singleton in its sample. The chain joins TRBV5-1 to TRBJ2-7; 12 bases fit TRBD1. With V trimmed by 5 bases and J by 4 bases, 13 bases remained unmatched. Germline V gene lookup returns CDR1 SGHRS and CDR2 YFSETQ. The CDR3 contains 17 residues. CDR3 bases: TGCGCCAGCAGACCAGGGACAGGGGGCTTCGTATTATACGAGCAGTACTTC. The encoded protein is CASRPGTGGFVLYEQYF.

The rearrangement links TRBV28 to TRBJ1-2, with D hard to call. Germline values: CDR1 MDHEN, CDR2 SYDVKM. V dropped 4 bases and J dropped 6 bases, with 6 bases sitting between them. The CDR3 has 11 residues. The CDR3 loop is CASSYGDGYTF. The CDR3 DNA sequence: TGTGCCAGCAGTTACGGGGATGGCTACACCTTC.

The chain has TRBV14 and TRBJ2-7; the D is unclear. In germline, CDR1 is SGHDN, CDR2 FVKESK. The length of the CDR3 is 14 residues. Trimming left V 1 base short and J 2 bases short, with 9 bases between. This CDR3 is CASSQVVGPYEQYF. The CDR3 DNA reads as TGTGCCAGCAGCCAAGTAGTCGGACCCTACGAGCAGTACTTC. Drawing the rest from reference TRBV14 and TRBJ2-7, the complete variable domain is EAGVTQFPSHSVIEKGQTVTLRCDPISGHDNLYWYRRVMGKEIKFLLHFVKESKQDESGMPNNRFLAERTGGTYSTLKVQPAELEDSGVYFCASSQVVGPYEQYFGPGTRLTVT.

For this clone: This specimen includes other DNA sequences encoding the same CDR3. The chain is built from TRBV19 and TRBJ2-7; the D is unclear. CDR1 and CDR2 (germline): LNHDA, SQIVND (reference sequence). The germline V and J ends were trimmed by 3 bases and 0 bases, with 6 bases remaining between them. The CDR3 has 13 amino acids. The CDR3 region is CASSIADSYEQYF. DNA for the CDR3: TGTGCCAGTAGTATTGCTGACTCCTACGAGCAGTACTTC.

This chain uses TRBV20-1 with TRBJ2-7; D remains unclear. CDR1 and CDR2 (germline): DFQATT, SNEGSKA (reference sequence). Trimming removed 6 bases from V and 4 bases from J, with 10 bases in between. This CDR3 comprises 11 residues. This CDR3 is CSALWSYEQYF. The CDR3 coding sequence is TGCAGTGCCCTCTGGAGTTACGAGCAGTACTTC.

V and J are TRBV29-1 and TRBJ2-5; 8 bases align to TRBD2. The end of the DNA is better explained by TRBJ2-7, so the J call may be wrong. The CDR3 is 14 residues long. Germline lookup yields CDR1 SQVTM and CDR2 ANQGSEA. Here the CDR3 DNA reads TGCAGCGTTGAGGGGCCGGGAGGGACCTACGAGCAGTACTTC. Translation gives CSVEGPGGTYEQYF.

The chain carries TRBV15 and TRBJ2-1, with TRBD2 identical over 8 bases. The CDR3 is 17 residues long. J gave up 2 bases and V 0 bases, and 6 bases lay outside the gene matches. CDR1 LNHNV and CDR2 YYDKDF come from the germline V gene (reference sequence). The CDR3 sequence: CATSRDIREGTYNEQFF. The CDR3 DNA sequence: TGTGCCACCAGCAGAGATATCCGGGAGGGGACCTACAATGAGCAGTTCTTC.